Listed here are 28 T cell receptor beta chains from one sample, sequenced in a study of T cells expressing NK-cell markers. TCRdb derives one entry per CDR3 protein from the 5' RACE reads, leaving out DNA. The sample totals approximately 440,000 distinct CDR3 sequences. The sequencing input was blood T cells: a sorted CD56 or NKG2C T cell subset, CD4+ or CD8+ T cells, or bulk PBMC T cells (not recorded which). The source of these receptors is a woman between 45 and 60 years old in good health.

The chain employs TRBV2 and TRBJ2-3. The CDR3 spans 12 residues. Germline loops: CDR1 SNHLY, CDR2 FYNNEI. The CDR3 loop reads CASSERANTQYF. Combining the CDR3 with reference TRBV2 and TRBJ2-3 gives the whole variable domain EPEVTQTPSHQVTQMGQEVILRCVPISNHLYFYWYRQILGQKVEFLVSFYNNEISEKSEIFDDQFSVERPDGSNFTLKIRSTKLEDSAMYFCASSERANTQYFGPGTRLTVL.

The genes are TRBV11-3 and TRBJ2-7; TCRdb gives TRBD1 as the D gene, but with no DNA this cannot be confirmed. Germline V gene lookup returns CDR1 SGHNT and CDR2 YENEEA. This CDR3 is built from 13 residues. The CDR3 loop reads CAINGKGSYEQYF.

The chain has TRBV18 and TRBJ1-5. The CDR3 has 15 residues. Germline V gene sequence: CDR1 KGHSH, CDR2 LQKENI. Here the CDR3 reads CASSPDSNGGQPQHF.

The rearrangement links TRBV12-3 or TRBV12-4 to TRBJ2-1; the TRBD2 assignment by TCRdb is unverifiable without DNA. This CDR3 contains 19 residues. The CDR3 reads CASSAVEGLAGGVYNEQFF.

The rearrangement uses TRBV12-3 or TRBV12-4 and TRBJ1-2; the TCRdb D gene call, TRBD1, has no DNA to confirm it. This CDR3 region has 12 residues. The CDR3 sequence is CASSLTGTGYTF.

The chain uses TRBV27 and TRBJ2-6; the TCRdb call, TRBD1, lacks DNA for checking. Germline assignment: CDR1 MNHEY and CDR2 SMNVEV (reference sequence). CDR3 size: 18 residues. CDR3: CASSLDGALGSGANVLTF.

The CDR3 region is CASSRGSREKLFF. This chain connects TRBV12-3 or TRBV12-4 to TRBJ1-4; TCRdb calls TRBD1, which cannot be checked without DNA. This CDR3 comprises 13 residues.

The CDR3 sequence is CSAGLSRWIGEQYF. The chain links TRBV29-1 to TRBJ2-7; TCRdb returns TRBD2, unconfirmable since there is no DNA. CDR3 length: 14 amino acids. Germline CDR1 is SQVTM and CDR2 is ANQGSEA.

The V gene is TRBV11-3, the J gene TRBJ2-3; absent DNA, TCRdb's TRBD1 call cannot be checked. The CDR3 extends over 15 amino acids. Germline assignment: CDR1 SGHNT and CDR2 YENEEA. CDR3 loop: CASSLVASRTDTQYF.

The chain employs TRBV11-2 and TRBJ2-5. Germline CDR1 is SGHAT and CDR2 is FQNNGV. This CDR3 has 14 residues. Here the CDR3 reads CASSSLALQETQYF. The whole variable domain, remainder taken from reference TRBV11-2 and TRBJ2-5, is EAGVAQSPRYKIIEKRQSVAFWCNPISGHATLYWYQQILGQGPKLLIQFQNNGVVDDSQLPKDRFSAERLKGVDSTLKIQPAKLEDSAVYLCASSSLALQETQYFGPGTRLLVL.

This chain joins TRBV19 and TRBJ2-3; TCRdb names TRBD2, which stays unverified in the absence of DNA. Germline-derived CDR1 and CDR2 are LNHDA and SQIVND (reference sequence). This CDR3 has 19 residues. CDR3 protein: CASTSIRGREESSTDTQYF.

The chain links TRBV5-1 to TRBJ2-1. Germline CDR1 is SGHRS and CDR2 is YFSETQ. The CDR3 is made up of 16 amino acids. The CDR3 sequence is CASSLALLGSYNEQFF.

This sequence joins TRBV5-1 and TRBJ1-6; TCRdb proposes TRBD1, but this gene call is untestable without DNA. Germline V gives CDR1 SGHRS, CDR2 YFSETQ. The CDR3 extends over 16 amino acids. This chain's CDR3 is CASSTSTGAGASPLHF.

The CDR3 here is CATSRALAGGGETQYF. The chain couples TRBV15 to TRBJ2-5; the TCRdb call, TRBD2, lacks DNA for checking. CDR1 and CDR2 (germline): LNHNV, YYDKDF (reference sequence). CDR3 length: 16 residues.

The chain carries TRBV6-5 and TRBJ2-6. Germline V gene lookup returns CDR1 MNHEY and CDR2 SVGAGI. The CDR3 is made up of 17 amino acids. CDR3 protein: CASSYSSGSSGANVLTF.

J is TRBJ2-3 and V is TRBV7-8; the TCRdb D gene call, TRBD2, has no DNA to confirm it. CDR3 size: 18 residues. Looked up from germline, CDR1 is SGHVS and CDR2 is FQNEAQ. This CDR3 reads CASSSGLAGEWDTDTQYF.

V and J are TRBV5-1 and TRBJ2-7; checking the TCRdb D call of TRBD1 is not possible without DNA. The length of the CDR3 is 14 residues. Germline V CDR1 and CDR2: SGHRS, YFSETQ. The CDR3 reads CASSLQGTSGEQYF.

The V gene is TRBV28, the J gene TRBJ2-2; TCRdb indicates TRBD2, and absent DNA this call remains unverified. Germline V gives CDR1 MDHEN, CDR2 SYDVKM. This CDR3 contains 15 residues. The CDR3 protein is CASSLGGRYTGELFF.

The rearrangement uses TRBV4-1 and TRBJ1-1. The CDR3 is made up of 15 amino acids. CDR1 and CDR2 from the germline V gene are MGHRA and YSYEKL. CDR3: CASSQDLRLHTEAFF.

V and J are TRBV5-1 and TRBJ2-3. The CDR3 is 13 amino acids. The germline CDR1 and CDR2 sequences are SGHRS and YFSETQ. The CDR3 sequence: CASSLLDRDTQYF.

The chain employs TRBV24-1 and TRBJ2-7; without DNA, the TCRdb call of TRBD1 cannot be checked. This CDR3 region has 16 residues. Germline CDR1 reads KGHDR; CDR2 reads SFDVKD. CDR3 sequence reads: CATSDDPDRGWYEQYF.

The V and J genes are TRBV3-1 and TRBJ2-1; TCRdb returns TRBD1, unconfirmable since there is no DNA. Germline V gene data show CDR1 as LGHDT and CDR2 as YNNKEL (reference sequence). The CDR3 spans 15 residues. The CDR3 loop is CASSQDGMGRNEQFF.

The V and J genes are TRBV3-1 and TRBJ2-5; TCRdb proposes TRBD1, but this gene call is untestable without DNA. This CDR3 is built from 12 residues. Germline CDR1 and CDR2: LGHDT and YNNKEL (reference sequence). The CDR3 loop is CASGDSQETQYF.

The chain links TRBV11-3 to TRBJ2-3; TCRdb's D gene call, TRBD2, goes unchecked for lack of DNA. The CDR3 consists of 15 residues. Germline CDR1 SGHNT, CDR2 YENEEA. CDR3 amino acids: CASSPSGGGTATQYF.

The chain links TRBV23-1 to TRBJ1-5. TRBV23-1 is reported as an ORF; its role is uncertain. This CDR3 has 12 residues. CDR3 in amino acids: CASSQRNQPQHF.

The chain recombines TRBV4-1 with TRBJ2-2. The CDR3 sequence is 14 residues long. Germline CDR1 reads MGHRA; CDR2 reads YSYEKL. CDR3 protein: CASSQDSVSRELFF.

V and J are TRBV6-5 and TRBJ2-1. The germline CDR1 and CDR2 sequences are MNHEY and SVGAGI. The CDR3 contains 13 residues. CDR3 in amino acids: CASTTDSYNEQFF.

V and J are TRBV11-2 and TRBJ2-5; there is no DNA to check the TCRdb D call of TRBD1. CDR1 and CDR2 (germline): SGHAT, FQNNGV. CDR3 length: 16 residues. CDR3 region: CASSLRTGMEQETQYF.